This T cell receptor (beta chain) derives from a study of blood T cell repertoires in COVID-19. Turning to the study itself: Some COVID-19 samples were acute and others convalescent; all came from the United States, Italy and Spain.

In the original workflow: Amplified reference gene primers provided the basis for estimating nucleated cell counts. Measured with immunoSEQ multiplex PCR; TCRdb has only the in-frame clones, and not every one. That table gives V, J and clone size, and the DNA gave D and trimming. The table includes some 100,000 clones, around nine tenths detected once. V was pared by 0 bases and J by 3 bases, with 10 bases between. The CDR3 is 15 amino acids. Germline V gene sequence: CDR1 SGDLS, CDR2 YYNGEE. The clonotype originates from a woman older than 75 with active COVID-19. The sample taken for sequencing was peripheral blood. V usage is TRBV9 and J usage is TRBJ2-1, with D possibly being TRBD2 (5 bases). Written as DNA, the CDR3 is TGTGCCAGCAGCGTAGGGGAGTATGGCTACAATGAGCAGTTCTTC. This encodes CASSVGEYGYNEQFF.